The next 21 T cell receptor beta chains were all read from a single sample in a study of blood T cell repertoires in COVID-19 (dated by TCRdb to 2018 to 2020). The library relied on the immunoSEQ multiplex PCR assay. TCRdb provides this immuneACCESS table in a form limited to in-frame rearrangements. Some clones are lacking; in checked studies, under half of them reflect an unresolved V gene, and why the rest are absent is not known. The sample includes under 300,000 clones, with around 83% observed a single time. Of the sample, roughly 2% falls within the top ten clones. Sequenced: peripheral blood. The receptors come from a man aged 25 to 40 who had recovered from COVID-19.

As concerns this clone: This specimen includes other DNA sequences encoding the same CDR3. This sequence joins TRBV5-1 and TRBJ2-3, with TRBD1 matching 7 bases. The V gene's germline CDR1 is SGHRS and CDR2 YFSETQ. The trim removed 0 bases at V and 4 bases at J, leaving 2 bases unmatched. The CDR3 covers 14 residues. The CDR3, as DNA: TGCGCCAGCAGCTTGGGACAGGGACCAGATACGCAGTATTTT. Protein: CASSLGQGPDTQYF. Combining the CDR3 with reference TRBV5-1 and TRBJ2-3 gives the whole variable domain KAGVTQTPRYLIKTRGQQVTLSCSPISGHRSVSWYQQTPGQGLQFLFEYFSETQRNKGNFPGRFSGRQFSNSRSEMNVSTLELGDSALYLCASSLGQGPDTQYFGPGTRLTVL.

This sequence joins TRBV5-5 and TRBJ2-2; TRBD2 matches at 9 bases. The CDR3 spans 18 residues. With V trimmed by 3 bases and J by 4 bases, 13 bases remained unmatched. Per germline, CDR1 SGHKS and CDR2 YYEKEE (reference sequence). The CDR3 DNA sequence: TGTGCCAGCAGCTCGAGCGCACCGGGACTAGCAAGCACCGGGGAGCTGTTTTTT. Protein product: CASSSSAPGLASTGELFF. Drawing the rest from reference TRBV5-5 and TRBJ2-2, the complete variable domain is DAGVTQSPTHLIKTRGQQVTLRCSPISGHKSVSWYQQVLGQGPQFIFQYYEKEERGRGNFPDRFSARQFPNYSSELNVNALLLGDSALYLCASSSSAPGLASTGELFFGEGSRLTVL.

This CDR3 reads CASIPGGRKTQYF. DNA of the CDR3: TGTGCCAGCATCCCCGGGGGGAGGAAGACCCAGTACTTC. The chain couples TRBV21-1 to TRBJ2-5; the table assigns TRBD2, which was not confirmed against the DNA. TRBV21-1 is noted as a pseudogene. The CDR3 runs 13 residues.

This clone was counted only a few times. V is TRBV11-2 and J is TRBJ2-1, with unresolved D. V gave up 1 base and J gave up 5 bases, with 3 bases separating them. The length of the CDR3 is 12 residues. CDR1 is SGHAT and CDR2 is FQNNGV in the germline V gene. The CDR3 loop reads CASSLGHNEQFF. Here the CDR3 DNA reads TGTGCCAGCAGCTTAGGGCACAATGAGCAGTTCTTC.

J is TRBJ2-5 and V is TRBV10-3; TRBD2 agrees at 8 bases. This CDR3 has 14 amino acids. Trimming at V came to 3 bases and at J to 9 bases, leaving 9 bases not matched to a gene. Germline CDR1 is ENHRY and CDR2 is SYGVKD. The CDR3 nucleotides are TGTGCCATCAGTGATGTAGCGGGGAAGCGGTCCCAGTACTTC. This translates into CAISDVAGKRSQYF.

The chain has TRBV3-1 (or the pseudogene TRBV3-2) and TRBJ2-1; TRBD2 matches at 10 bases. V was pared by 1 base and J by 2 bases, with 8 bases of the junction left unmatched. The length of the CDR3 is 18 residues. The germline CDR1 and CDR2 sequences are LGHDT and YNNKEL (reference sequence). The CDR3 DNA sequence: TGTGCCAGCAGCCAAGGCTACGCAGGGACTAGCGCCTACAATGAGCAGTTCTTC. Its translation is CASSQGYAGTSAYNEQFF.

The J gene is TRBJ1-1, the V gene TRBV19; the D gene is possibly TRBD1 (6 bases). The CDR3 spans 15 residues. Germline V gene data show CDR1 as LNHDA and CDR2 as SQIVND (reference sequence). The V end lost 1 base, the J end lost 3 bases, and 12 bases lay between the germline ends. This chain's CDR3 is CASSIVLGADTEAFF. DNA for the CDR3: TGTGCCAGTAGTATAGTACTGGGGGCGGACACTGAAGCTTTCTTT. The whole variable domain, filled in from reference TRBV19 and TRBJ1-1, reads DGGITQSPKYLFRKEGQNVTLSCEQNLNHDAMYWYRQDPGQGLRLIYYSQIVNDFQKGDIAEGYSVSREKKESFPLTVTSAQKNPTAFYLCASSIVLGADTEAFFGQGTRLTVV.

This rearrangement joins TRBV2 to TRBJ1-2, with 9 nucleotides matching TRBD1. The V gene's germline CDR1 is SNHLY and CDR2 FYNNEI. V lost 8 bases to trimming and J lost 8 bases; unmatched junction nucleotides: 15. The CDR3 runs to 15 residues. Written as DNA, the CDR3 is TGTGCCAGCTCGACTCTAGGGACAGGGACTAGGGGCTACACCTTC. It yields the protein CASSTLGTGTRGYTF.

The rearrangement uses TRBV11-3 and TRBJ2-1; 10 bases align to TRBD1. The junction had 5 bases not matched to a gene; V was cut back by 5 bases and J by 7 bases. Germline CDR1 reads SGHNT; CDR2 reads YENEEA. This CDR3 contains 14 residues. The CDR3 nucleotides read TGTGCCAGCAGCAGACAGGGGGCCGGTAATGAGCAGTTCTTC. Translating gives CASSRQGAGNEQFF.

The J gene is TRBJ1-1, the V gene TRBV10-3; no clear D gene. The CDR3 totals 13 residues. Trimming pared 6 bases from V and 1 base from J, leaving 9 bases between. From germline, CDR1 is ENHRY and CDR2 SYGVKD. CDR3 DNA: TGTGCCATCAGCCTCCGACAGAACACTGAAGCTTTCTTT. It encodes CAISLRQNTEAFF.

The V gene is TRBV7-2, the J gene TRBJ1-1, with 8 bases lining up with TRBD1. Looked up from germline, CDR1 is SGHTA and CDR2 is FQGNSA. V lost 5 bases and J lost 5; bases outside the gene matches: 4. The CDR3 is made up of 13 amino acids. CDR3 DNA sequence: TGTGCCAGCAGCATACAGGGGGGGACTGAAGCTTTCTTT. Its translation: CASSIQGGTEAFF. Together with reference TRBV7-2 and TRBJ1-1, the CDR3 gives the full variable domain: GAGVSQSPSNKVTEKGKDVELRCDPISGHTALYWYRQSLGQGLEFLIYFQGNSAPDKSGLPSDRFSAERTGGSVSTLTIQRTQQEDSAVYLCASSIQGGTEAFFGQGTRLTVV.

The chain couples TRBV18 to TRBJ2-7; D is perhaps TRBD1 (5 bases). Germline CDR1 reads KGHSH; CDR2 reads LQKENI. Trimming cost V 4 bases and J 0 bases, with 10 bases left between them. This CDR3 comprises 14 residues. The CDR3 sequence is CASSLQGSSYEQYF. CDR3 nucleotides: TGTGCCAGCTCACTTCAGGGTTCCTCCTACGAGCAGTACTTC.

The rearrangement joins TRBV19 to TRBJ1-2; 8 bases map to TRBD1. The J segment lost 8 bases and the V segment lost 1 base, leaving 6 bases of the junction unmatched. CDR3 length: 14 amino acids. Germline-derived CDR1 and CDR2 are LNHDA and SQIVND (reference sequence). The DNA of the CDR3 is TGTGCCAGTAGTATAGTCGGCAGGGGGCGAGGCTACACCTTC. Translated: CASSIVGRGRGYTF. The variable domain in full, completed from reference TRBV19 and TRBJ1-2, reads DGGITQSPKYLFRKEGQNVTLSCEQNLNHDAMYWYRQDPGQGLRLIYYSQIVNDFQKGDIAEGYSVSREKKESFPLTVTSAQKNPTAFYLCASSIVGRGRGYTFGSGTRLTVV.

The rearrangement links TRBV6-5 to TRBJ2-7, with D possibly matching TRBD1 (5 bases). The CDR3 is 13 residues long. Trimming pared 6 bases from V and 3 bases from J, leaving 12 bases between. CDR1 is MNHEY and CDR2 is SVGAGI in the germline V gene. The CDR3 DNA follows: TGTGCCAGCAGCCCGACAGAAGTCTACGAGCAGTACTTC. Translated: CASSPTEVYEQYF.

The chain carries TRBV12-3 or TRBV12-4 and TRBJ1-4; D may be TRBD1 (5 bases). The length of the CDR3 is 13 residues. Trimming shortened V by 6 bases and J by 8 bases, and 13 bases separated the two germline ends. CDR3 loop: CASRPGGVEKLFF. CDR3 nucleotides: TGTGCCAGCAGACCGGGGGGGGTCGAAAAACTGTTTTTT.

This clone was seen a single time. CDR3 protein: CASGSSVRAFF. CDR3 sequence (DNA): TGTGCCAGCGGCTCCTCAGTCCGAGCTTTCTTT. This chain connects TRBV6-4 to TRBJ1-1, with D uncertain. Trimming left V 8 bases short and J 10 bases short, with 14 bases between. CDR1 is MRHNA, CDR2 SNTAGT, per germline. CDR3 length: 11 amino acids.

This rearrangement joins TRBV5-1 to TRBJ2-3; 7 bases line up with TRBD2. Germline trimming cut 0 bases from V and 1 base from J; bases unmatched to any gene: 5. The length of the CDR3 is 16 residues. Germline CDR1 SGHRS, CDR2 YFSETQ. This chain's CDR3 is CASSLEAGRGTDTQYF. The CDR3 DNA reads as TGCGCCAGCAGCTTGGAAGCGGGGAGGGGCACAGATACGCAGTATTTT.

The chain joins TRBV5-1 to TRBJ1-2; the D is unclear. CDR1 and CDR2 from the germline V gene are SGHRS and YFSETQ. The ends were cut back, 0 bases at V and 2 bases at J, with 8 bases in the middle. The CDR3 is 14 amino acids. The CDR3 coding sequence is TGCGCCAGCAGCTTGGTTGGGAGAAACTATGGCTACACCTTC. Its protein is CASSLVGRNYGYTF.

V and J are TRBV11-2 and TRBJ1-1; possible D gene TRBD1, 5 bases. The germline gives CDR1 SGHAT, CDR2 FQNNGV. V dropped 5 bases and J dropped 1 base, with 8 bases sitting between them. The CDR3 length is 13 residues. The CDR3 DNA is TGTGCCAGCAGCCTGACAGAGAACACTGAAGCTTTCTTT. It encodes CASSLTENTEAFF.

The chain has TRBV10-3 and TRBJ2-2; D is possibly TRBD1 (6 bases). The CDR3 length is 12 residues. V was cut by 11 bases and J by 5 bases, with 12 bases left in between. Germline assignment: CDR1 ENHRY and CDR2 SYGVKD. CDR3 sequence (DNA): TGTGCCTCCTGCCAGGGGACCGGGGAGCTGTTTTTT. This gives the protein CASCQGTGELFF.

This clone was detected a few times. The same CDR3 also results from other DNA sequences found in this sample. This chain connects TRBV18 to TRBJ2-5, with TRBD1 identical over 8 bases. The V gene end was trimmed by 0 bases and the J gene end by 4 bases; junction bases not matched to a gene: 7. The CDR3 is 16 amino acids. CDR1 and CDR2 (germline): KGHSH, LQKENI. The DNA of the CDR3 is TGTGCCAGCTCACCACCGACCGGAACAGGGGGAGAGACCCAGTACTTC. Residues: CASSPPTGTGGETQYF. Complete variable domain (other parts from reference TRBV18 and TRBJ2-5): NAGVMQNPRHLVRRRGQEARLRCSPMKGHSHVYWYRQLPEEGLKFMVYLQKENIIDESGMPKERFSAEFPKEGPSILRIQQVVRGDSAAYFCASSPPTGTGGETQYFGPGTRLLVL.